The entry that follows covers one T cell receptor beta chain sequence. Treatment described: around 19 received Ad26.COV2.S at low or high dose, single or two shots; 5 received placebo; per-sample allocation not given. Day 63 following the first vaccine or placebo injection was when the samples were taken. These data come from a study of Ad26.COV2.S vaccination and SARS-CoV-2 variants. The table came from immunoSEQ multiplex PCR; TCRdb's copy has only in-frame clones and leaves some out. In the table there are approximately 280,000 clones, more than 70% of which are singletons. V lost 2 bases, J lost 4 bases, and 6 bases lay in between. CDR1 is SEHNR, CDR2 FQNEAQ, per germline (reference sequence). The CDR3 length is 13 residues.

The sequencing here drew on peripheral blood, taken in a trial of Ad26.COV2.S vaccine versus placebo. V gene TRBV7-9 combines with J gene TRBJ2-1, with D unclear. The receptor was derived from a person aged 18 to 59 who received the Ad26.COV2.S COVID-19 vaccine or a placebo. The CDR3 bases are TGTGCCAGCAGCTTATCGGTTTACAATGAGCAGTTCTTC. Translated, it gives CASSLSVYNEQFF.